This T cell receptor (beta chain) was recorded in a study of blood T cells in healthy people across ages (dated by TCRdb to 2014 to 2015). In the study overall: In model experiments, template switching captured about one uniquely barcoded TCR beta cDNA molecule for every two T cells. To track age-related changes in TCR beta repertoire diversity, the study relied on deep sequencing normalized with unique cDNA molecular identifiers. The donors were divided into four age groups: young (average about 15 years), middle-aged (about 40), aged (around 67) and long-lived (82). Donors of different ages were randomly distributed across sequencing lanes to avoid experimental bias. The study analyzed two additional independent replicas of 1 million unique cDNA reads from the same blood draw for two donors, one aged 18 to 30 and one aged 80 or older. Broader findings and caveats from the paper: Because donor CMV infection status was unknown, age-related changes in expanded clonotypes were potentially confounded. Estimates of total diversity based on one million sequenced T cells were considered lower bounds and underestimates. Observed TCR beta diversity correlated strongly with the percentage of naive T cells measured by flow cytometry. As age increased, observed TCR beta diversity per million T cells dropped in a roughly linear way, and a significant reduction was already evident by age approximately 40. Because profiling used bulk unsorted PBMCs, naive and antigen-experienced compartments could not be compared conclusively. The long-lived group showed more naive CD4+ T cells, fewer expanded clones and increased TCR diversity than the aged group, suggesting age selection.

The donors were roughly 39 Caucasian individuals from Russia, aged 6 to 90 years, who were systemically healthy. Roughly 10 milliliters of peripheral blood were drawn from each donor into EDTA-treated Vacutainer tubes. Ficoll-Paque density-gradient centrifugation was used to isolate PBMCs, with at least 6.5 million obtained per sample. Total RNA, at least 6 micrograms per sample, was extracted from PBMCs with Trizol reagent. For every donor, flow cytometry on a PBMC aliquot measured the percentage of naive CD45RAhigh/CD27high T cells. Library preparation used 5' RACE. Sequencer: Illumina HiSeq 2500. A second PCR of 7 to 11 cycles was performed with a sample-barcoded 5' primer and a J-beta primer mix. A unique molecular identifier was introduced onto each TCR beta cDNA molecule by a template-switch 5' adaptor carrying 12 random nucleotides. Each sample yielded at least 3 million CDR3-containing paired-end reads. First-strand cDNA synthesis was performed from all RNA using the Mint cDNA synthesis kit, with priming by a TRBC-specific oligonucleotide. All cDNA was treated with uracil-DNA glycosylase and then went through a first 18-cycle PCR with the universal primers M1SS and BC2_uni_R. The authors' analysis ran thus. For normalization, 1 million high-quality reads were randomly selected from each sample, with every read carrying a distinct molecular identifier. Instead of being binned into consensus sequences, reads that shared molecular identifiers were thrown out. MiTCR, with a Q25 quality threshold and the strictest error-elimination algorithm, was used for CDR3 identification, clonotype clustering and error correction. A nonparametric unseen species model using Euler transformation provided a lower-bound estimate of total TCR beta diversity. TCRdb applied fastp at Q25 and MiXCR to the public reads, then kept only in-frame beta chains. A single entry per CDR3 protein holds the most common genes and DNA from its merged rows. Here the V and J calls rest on TCRdb's processing, not on the authors' analysis. Here the sample has 600,000 or so distinct CDR3 sequences; roughly 31% occur a single time. The biggest ten clones account for approximately 15% of the sample.

This clonotype was detected ten times or more. The antigen it recognizes is unknown. Per-nucleotide qualities are absent, and no much larger clonotype sits a single base away. The CDR3 holds 16 amino acids from the cysteine to the phenylalanine. Of the read, only the CDR3 DNA is kept; its 48 bases are in frame from base 1. In the germline V gene, CDR1 corresponds to SQVTM and CDR2 to ANQGSEA. The V and J ends are trimmed by 4 bases and 4 bases, leaving 21 bases between them. The receptor's source is a woman aged 80 or over in good health. Sequenced sample: blood. This receptor chain uses TRBV29-1 and TRBJ2-3; a tentative D call is TRBD1 (6 bases match). In nucleotides, the sequence is TGCAGCGTTGGCGCGAGTTGGGCACAGGGAGCAGATACGCAGTATTTT. Translated, it reads CSVGASWAQGADTQYF.